Listed below are T cell receptor beta chains from one sample, sequenced in a study of blood T cells in healthy people across ages. TCRdb analysed the 5' RACE reads with MiXCR anew, one entry per CDR3 protein. The table includes about 580,000 distinct CDR3 sequences, 40% to 50% detected once. Specimen: blood. The receptors here all came from a man of 80 years or more in good health. Each CDR3 is given with its conserved first and last residue. A D gene is named only where the DNA matches it firmly. Where a row states a size, it is once, few, many or the class of an expanded clone; other rows omit it.

d_call: NA; clone_size: NA; v_call: TRBV11-2; j_call: TRBJ2-6; cdr3_aa: CASSSNTGANVLTF; cdr3_nt: TGTGCCAGCAGCTCGAACACTGGGGCCAACGTCCTGACTTTC
d_call: NA; clone_size: NA; v_call: TRBV20-1; j_call: TRBJ2-5; cdr3_aa: CSARDFARLKETQYF; cdr3_nt: TGCAGTGCTCGGGATTTTGCCCGATTGAAGGAGACCCAGTACTTC
d_call: NA; clone_size: NA; v_call: TRBV20-1; j_call: TRBJ2-7; cdr3_aa: CSARGAVSYEQYF; cdr3_nt: TGCAGTGCTAGAGGTGCAGTGAGTTACGAGCAGTACTTC
d_call: NA; clone_size: NA; v_call: TRBV27; j_call: TRBJ2-7; cdr3_aa: CASSDLRQDVIPYEQYF; cdr3_nt: TGTGCCAGCAGTGACCTTAGACAGGATGTCATCCCCTACGAGCAGTACTTC
d_call: NA; clone_size: many; v_call: TRBV7-9; j_call: TRBJ2-3; cdr3_aa: CASSLEGKETDTQYF; cdr3_nt: TGTGCCAGCAGCTTAGAAGGAAAAGAGACAGATACGCAGTATTTT
d_call: NA; clone_size: NA; v_call: TRBV6-5; j_call: TRBJ2-3; cdr3_aa: CASSYQKGTDTQYF; cdr3_nt: TGTGCCAGCAGTTACCAAAAGGGGACAGATACGCAGTATTTT
d_call: NA; clone_size: NA; v_call: TRBV27; j_call: TRBJ2-1; cdr3_aa: CASSLPDGNNEQFF; cdr3_nt: TGTGCCAGCAGTTTACCGGACGGAAACAATGAGCAGTTCTTC
d_call: NA; clone_size: many; v_call: TRBV6-5; j_call: TRBJ1-1; cdr3_aa: CASSQGQHTEAFF; cdr3_nt: TGTGCCAGCAGTCAAGGACAGCACACTGAAGCTTTCTTT
d_call: NA; clone_size: few; v_call: TRBV7-9; j_call: TRBJ1-2; cdr3_aa: CASSLEQGVRGYTF; cdr3_nt: TGTGCCAGCAGCTTAGAACAGGGAGTACGCGGCTACACCTTC
d_call: TRBD2; clone_size: NA; v_call: TRBV11-2; j_call: TRBJ2-1; cdr3_aa: CASSLRGSGRDNEQFF; cdr3_nt: TGTGCCAGCAGCCTCCGGGGTAGCGGGAGGGATAATGAGCAGTTCTTC
d_call: NA; clone_size: NA; v_call: TRBV7-2; j_call: TRBJ1-1; cdr3_aa: CASSPRAYFTEAFF; cdr3_nt: TGTGCCAGCAGCCCCAGGGCGTACTTTACTGAAGCTTTCTTT
d_call: NA; clone_size: few; v_call: TRBV20-1; j_call: TRBJ1-2; cdr3_aa: CSAREDMDYGYTF; cdr3_nt: TGCAGTGCTAGAGAGGATATGGATTATGGCTACACCTTC
d_call: NA; clone_size: few; v_call: TRBV9; j_call: TRBJ1-4; cdr3_aa: CASSAQVLGSNEKLFF; cdr3_nt: TGTGCCAGCAGCGCTCAAGTCCTTGGAAGCAATGAAAAACTGTTTTTT
d_call: TRBD1; clone_size: NA; v_call: TRBV20-1; j_call: TRBJ2-7; cdr3_aa: CSAWDRRTSYEQYF; cdr3_nt: TGCAGTGCTTGGGACAGGCGAACTTCCTACGAGCAGTACTTC
d_call: TRBD1; clone_size: NA; v_call: TRBV7-2; j_call: TRBJ1-4; cdr3_aa: CASSFSTGEMVKLFF; cdr3_nt: TGTGCCAGCAGCTTCTCGACAGGGGAGATGGTAAAACTGTTTTTT
d_call: TRBD1; clone_size: NA; v_call: TRBV12-3/TRBV12-4; j_call: TRBJ1-1; cdr3_aa: CASSSTGTGIVRAFF; cdr3_nt: TGTGCCAGCAGTTCGACCGGGACAGGAATTGTTCGAGCTTTCTTT
d_call: NA; clone_size: NA; v_call: TRBV20-1; j_call: TRBJ1-4; cdr3_aa: CSAEQLGNEKLFF; cdr3_nt: TGCAGTGCGGAACAGCTCGGTAATGAAAAACTGTTTTTT
d_call: TRBD2; clone_size: NA; v_call: TRBV5-1; j_call: TRBJ2-1; cdr3_aa: CASSFELTSGTKFF; cdr3_nt: TGCGCCAGCAGCTTTGAACTAACTAGCGGGACAAAGTTCTTC
d_call: NA; clone_size: few; v_call: TRBV5-1; j_call: TRBJ2-7; cdr3_aa: CASSLDLGSAYEQYF; cdr3_nt: TGCGCCAGCAGCTTGGATCTGGGAAGCGCCTACGAGCAGTACTTC
d_call: NA; clone_size: few; v_call: TRBV9; j_call: TRBJ1-6; cdr3_aa: CASRATVDNSPLHF; cdr3_nt: TGTGCCAGCAGGGCGACGGTCGATAATTCACCCCTCCACTTT
d_call: NA; clone_size: NA; v_call: TRBV20-1; j_call: TRBJ2-3; cdr3_aa: CSGGDTQYF; cdr3_nt: TGCAGTGGGGGGGATACGCAGTATTTT
d_call: NA; clone_size: NA; v_call: TRBV18; j_call: TRBJ1-6; cdr3_aa: CASSPSTESSYNSPLHF; cdr3_nt: TGTGCCAGCTCACCAAGTACGGAAAGCTCCTATAATTCACCCCTCCACTTT
d_call: NA; clone_size: NA; v_call: TRBV24-1; j_call: TRBJ2-1; cdr3_aa: CATSDPTGSSDEQFF; cdr3_nt: TGTGCCACCAGTGACCCCACAGGGAGTAGCGATGAGCAGTTCTTC
d_call: TRBD2; clone_size: few; v_call: TRBV4-2; j_call: TRBJ2-1; cdr3_aa: CASSPMSWLADNEQFF; cdr3_nt: TGTGCCAGCAGCCCAATGTCGTGGCTAGCGGACAATGAGCAGTTCTTC
d_call: NA; clone_size: NA; v_call: TRBV2; j_call: TRBJ2-3; cdr3_aa: CTSSGGRIRELGDTQYF; cdr3_nt: TGTACCAGCAGTGGGGGGAGGATACGGGAGCTGGGAGATACGCAGTATTTT
d_call: NA; clone_size: NA; v_call: TRBV10-1; j_call: TRBJ2-7; cdr3_aa: CASSENDSPYEQYF; cdr3_nt: TGCGCCAGCAGTGAGAACGACAGCCCCTACGAGCAGTACTTC
d_call: TRBD2; clone_size: NA; v_call: TRBV20-1; j_call: TRBJ2-7; cdr3_aa: CSARSSIGTSGLYEQYF; cdr3_nt: TGCAGTGCTAGATCCTCTATAGGGACTAGCGGACTCTACGAGCAGTACTTC
d_call: NA; clone_size: few; v_call: TRBV6-2/TRBV6-3; j_call: TRBJ2-6; cdr3_aa: CASRDPPGVLAGANVLTF; cdr3_nt: TGTGCCAGCAGGGATCCCCCTGGCGTACTAGCTGGGGCCAACGTCCTGACTTTC
d_call: NA; clone_size: few; v_call: TRBV27; j_call: TRBJ1-4; cdr3_aa: CASSQGPHFLAYGLFF; cdr3_nt: TGTGCCAGCAGCCAGGGGCCACACTTTCTAGCTTATGGGCTGTTTTTT
d_call: NA; clone_size: NA; v_call: TRBV7-6; j_call: TRBJ2-1; cdr3_aa: CASSLDLRSEQFF; cdr3_nt: TGTGCCAGCAGCTTAGATCTCCGAAGTGAGCAGTTCTTC
d_call: TRBD1; clone_size: many; v_call: TRBV6-6; j_call: TRBJ1-4; cdr3_aa: CASSYSTGDREKLFF; cdr3_nt: TGTGCCAGCAGTTACTCGACAGGGGACAGGGAAAAACTGTTTTTT
d_call: NA; clone_size: few; v_call: TRBV3-1; j_call: TRBJ2-1; cdr3_aa: CASSHSLGAEEQFF; cdr3_nt: TGTGCCAGCAGCCACAGTCTGGGGGCAGAGGAGCAGTTCTTC
d_call: NA; clone_size: NA; v_call: TRBV24-1; j_call: TRBJ2-1; cdr3_aa: CATSDPKGVPEQFF; cdr3_nt: TGTGCCACCAGTGATCCGAAGGGAGTACCGGAGCAGTTCTTC
d_call: TRBD2; clone_size: NA; v_call: TRBV7-2; j_call: TRBJ2-5; cdr3_aa: CASSFASGPQEAQYF; cdr3_nt: TGTGCCAGCAGCTTCGCTAGCGGACCCCAAGAGGCCCAGTACTTC
d_call: NA; clone_size: few; v_call: TRBV6-2/TRBV6-3; j_call: TRBJ1-6; cdr3_aa: CASSFLGEAASPLHF; cdr3_nt: TGTGCCAGCAGTTTTTTAGGAGAAGCCGCTTCACCCCTCCACTTT
d_call: NA; clone_size: NA; v_call: TRBV24-1; j_call: TRBJ2-1; cdr3_aa: CATSDGGADEQFF; cdr3_nt: TGTGCCACCAGTGATGGGGGGGCCGATGAGCAGTTCTTC
d_call: NA; clone_size: NA; v_call: TRBV18; j_call: TRBJ2-2; cdr3_aa: CASSPSREATGELFF; cdr3_nt: TGTGCCAGCTCACCATCCAGGGAGGCAACCGGGGAGCTGTTTTTT
d_call: NA; clone_size: NA; v_call: TRBV6-5; j_call: TRBJ1-4; cdr3_aa: CASSFQPGPGRSGDEKLFF; cdr3_nt: TGTGCCAGCAGTTTTCAACCGGGCCCCGGGCGCTCAGGCGATGAAAAACTGTTTTTT
d_call: TRBD1; clone_size: NA; v_call: TRBV9; j_call: TRBJ1-1; cdr3_aa: CASSFLTGGNTEAFF; cdr3_nt: TGTGCCAGCAGCTTCCTGACAGGGGGCAACACTGAAGCTTTCTTT
d_call: NA; clone_size: once; v_call: TRBV4-1; j_call: TRBJ2-2; cdr3_aa: CASSQHLSLNTGELFF; cdr3_nt: TGCGCCAGCAGCCAACACCTATCATTGAACACCGGGGAGCTGTTTTTT
d_call: TRBD1; clone_size: NA; v_call: TRBV6-5; j_call: TRBJ2-7; cdr3_aa: CASSYATGGFHEQYF; cdr3_nt: TGTGCCAGCAGTTACGCGACAGGGGGCTTCCACGAGCAGTACTTC
d_call: NA; clone_size: NA; v_call: TRBV20-1; j_call: TRBJ1-2; cdr3_aa: CSARVVNRGANYGYTF; cdr3_nt: TGCAGTGCTAGAGTGGTTAATAGGGGCGCGAACTATGGCTACACCTTC
d_call: NA; clone_size: few; v_call: TRBV27; j_call: TRBJ2-1; cdr3_aa: CASSLTSTDNEQFF; cdr3_nt: TGTGCCAGCAGTCTCACGTCGACTGACAATGAGCAGTTCTTC
d_call: NA; clone_size: few; v_call: TRBV20-1; j_call: TRBJ2-5; cdr3_aa: CSANRGASGETQYF; cdr3_nt: TGCAGTGCCAACCGGGGGGCTAGCGGAGAGACCCAGTACTTC
d_call: TRBD2; clone_size: NA; v_call: TRBV10-3; j_call: TRBJ2-1; cdr3_aa: CAIRTSGSDEQFF; cdr3_nt: TGTGCCATCAGGACTAGCGGGAGCGATGAGCAGTTCTTC
d_call: TRBD1; clone_size: NA; v_call: TRBV18; j_call: TRBJ2-1; cdr3_aa: CASSPPDRAPGNEQFF; cdr3_nt: TGTGCCAGCTCACCACCGGACAGGGCACCGGGCAATGAGCAGTTCTTC
d_call: TRBD1; clone_size: NA; v_call: TRBV7-2; j_call: TRBJ2-1; cdr3_aa: CASSLGGPDRSRAYNEQFF; cdr3_nt: TGTGCCAGCAGCTTAGGGGGCCCGGACAGGTCTCGAGCTTACAATGAGCAGTTCTTC
d_call: NA; clone_size: NA; v_call: TRBV30; j_call: TRBJ1-1; cdr3_aa: CAWSVIRIEAFF; cdr3_nt: TGTGCCTGGAGTGTAATACGGATTGAAGCTTTCTTT
d_call: NA; clone_size: few; v_call: TRBV2; j_call: TRBJ2-5; cdr3_aa: CASSVRLAGAIGGYETQYF; cdr3_nt: TGTGCCAGCAGTGTTAGGTTGGCGGGGGCCATCGGGGGGTACGAGACCCAGTACTTC
d_call: NA; clone_size: few; v_call: TRBV7-2; j_call: TRBJ1-5; cdr3_aa: CASSLGQVSQPQHF; cdr3_nt: TGTGCCAGCAGCTTAGGGCAGGTGTCCCAGCCCCAGCATTTT
d_call: TRBD2; clone_size: NA; v_call: TRBV11-2; j_call: TRBJ2-5; cdr3_aa: CASSAGLAGPYGQYF; cdr3_nt: TGTGCCAGCAGCGCGGGACTAGCGGGCCCCTACGGGCAGTACTTC
d_call: NA; clone_size: few; v_call: TRBV20-1; j_call: TRBJ2-1; cdr3_aa: CSAASRHNEQFF; cdr3_nt: TGCAGTGCCGCTAGCCGCCACAATGAGCAGTTCTTC
d_call: NA; clone_size: NA; v_call: TRBV7-2; j_call: TRBJ2-7; cdr3_aa: CASSFYPQGEQYF; cdr3_nt: TGTGCCAGCAGCTTTTACCCCCAGGGCGAGCAGTACTTC
d_call: NA; clone_size: few; v_call: TRBV7-9; j_call: TRBJ1-2; cdr3_aa: CASSLESPAQITF; cdr3_nt: TGTGCCAGCAGCCTCGAGAGCCCCGCGCAAATCACCTTC
d_call: NA; clone_size: NA; v_call: TRBV12-3/TRBV12-4; j_call: TRBJ2-1; cdr3_aa: CASSLDGQPTYNEQFF; cdr3_nt: TGTGCCAGCAGTTTAGACGGACAGCCCACCTACAATGAGCAGTTCTTC
d_call: TRBD2; clone_size: NA; v_call: TRBV27; j_call: TRBJ2-3; cdr3_aa: CASSYSGRADTQYF; cdr3_nt: TGTGCCAGCAGTTACAGCGGGAGGGCCGATACGCAGTATTTT
d_call: NA; clone_size: few; v_call: TRBV29-1; j_call: TRBJ2-2; cdr3_aa: CSVSVTQTGELFF; cdr3_nt: TGCAGCGTCTCCGTGACCCAGACCGGGGAGCTGTTTTTT